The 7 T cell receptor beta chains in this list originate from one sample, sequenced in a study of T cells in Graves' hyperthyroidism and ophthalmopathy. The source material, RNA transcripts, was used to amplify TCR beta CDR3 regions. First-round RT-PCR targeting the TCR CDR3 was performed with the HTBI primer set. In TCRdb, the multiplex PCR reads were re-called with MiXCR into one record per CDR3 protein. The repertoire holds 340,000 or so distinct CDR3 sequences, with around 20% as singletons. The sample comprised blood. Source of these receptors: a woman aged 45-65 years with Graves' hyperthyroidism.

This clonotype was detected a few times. This CDR3 is CASSGSWSQLRHEQYF. Here the CDR3 DNA reads TGTGCCAGCAGTGGTTCGTGGTCCCAGCTAAGGCACGAGCAGTACTTC. This chain links TRBV6-1 with TRBJ2-7; D is ambiguous. The CDR3 is 16 residues long. Trimming pared 4 bases from V and 5 bases from J, leaving 21 bases between. CDR1 is MNHNS, CDR2 SASEGT, per germline.

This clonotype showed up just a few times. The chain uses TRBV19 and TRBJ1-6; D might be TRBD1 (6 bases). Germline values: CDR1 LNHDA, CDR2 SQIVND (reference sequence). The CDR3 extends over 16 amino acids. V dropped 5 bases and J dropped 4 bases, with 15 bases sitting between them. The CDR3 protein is CASSGRGTIYNSPLHF. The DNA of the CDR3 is TGTGCCAGTAGTGGAAGGGGGACCATATATAATTCACCCCTCCACTTT.

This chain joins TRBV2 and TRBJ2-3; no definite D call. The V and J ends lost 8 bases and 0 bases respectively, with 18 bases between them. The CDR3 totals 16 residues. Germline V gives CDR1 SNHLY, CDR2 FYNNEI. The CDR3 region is CASVAEAYYSTDTQYF. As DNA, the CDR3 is TGTGCCAGCGTCGCCGAGGCCTATTACAGCACAGATACGCAGTATTTT.

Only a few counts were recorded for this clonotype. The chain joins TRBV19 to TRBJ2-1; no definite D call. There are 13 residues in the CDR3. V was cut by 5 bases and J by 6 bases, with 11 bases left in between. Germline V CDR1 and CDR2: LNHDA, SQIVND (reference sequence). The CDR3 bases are TGTGCCAGTAGTCCGCCCTTGCCCAATGAGCAGTTCTTC. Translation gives CASSPPLPNEQFF.

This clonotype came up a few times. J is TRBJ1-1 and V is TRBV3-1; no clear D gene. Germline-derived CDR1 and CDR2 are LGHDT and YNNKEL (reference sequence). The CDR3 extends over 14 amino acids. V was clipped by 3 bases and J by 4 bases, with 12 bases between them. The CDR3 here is CASSQSPEGTEAFF. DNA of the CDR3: TGTGCCAGCAGCCAGTCTCCCGAGGGCACTGAAGCTTTCTTT.

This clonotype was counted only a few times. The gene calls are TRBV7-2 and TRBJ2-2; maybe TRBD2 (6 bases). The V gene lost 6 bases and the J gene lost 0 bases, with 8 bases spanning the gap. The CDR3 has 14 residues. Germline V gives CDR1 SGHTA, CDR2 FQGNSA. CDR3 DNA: TGTGCCAGCAGGCGGGGTCCGAACACCGGGGAGCTGTTTTTT. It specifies CASRRGPNTGELFF.

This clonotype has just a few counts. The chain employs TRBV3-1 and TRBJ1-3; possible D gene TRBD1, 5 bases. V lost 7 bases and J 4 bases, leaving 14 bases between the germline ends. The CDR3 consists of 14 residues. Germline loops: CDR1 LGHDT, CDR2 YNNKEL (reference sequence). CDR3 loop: CASTQGSSGNTIYF. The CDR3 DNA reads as TGTGCCAGCACTCAGGGATCTTCCGGAAACACCATATATTTT.